This T cell receptor beta chain stems from a study of response to subunit inactivated influenza vaccine. Whole-study results and caveats: Every seasonal influenza vaccination brings in few new T cells, the authors suggested.

TCRdb analysed the RT-PCR reads with MiXCR anew, one entry per CDR3 protein. The table includes some 600,000 distinct CDR3 sequences, about 15% detected once. With regard to this clonotype: Its specificity is unknown.

Sequencing used PBMCs from blood, obtained around 15 days before vaccination. The TCR originated in a man aged 50 or older who received an inactivated influenza vaccine.

CDR3 protein: CSVVKEVKGTEQYF. CDR3 nucleotide sequence: TGCAGCGTTGTAAAGGAAGTAAAGGGGACCGAGCAGTACTTC. The J gene is TRBJ2-7, the V gene TRBV29-1; D assignment may be TRBD1 or TRBD2 (5 bases each). The V gene's germline CDR1 is SQVTM and CDR2 ANQGSEA. This CDR3 is 14 amino acids long. V gave up 4 bases and J gave up 6 bases, with 19 bases separating them.